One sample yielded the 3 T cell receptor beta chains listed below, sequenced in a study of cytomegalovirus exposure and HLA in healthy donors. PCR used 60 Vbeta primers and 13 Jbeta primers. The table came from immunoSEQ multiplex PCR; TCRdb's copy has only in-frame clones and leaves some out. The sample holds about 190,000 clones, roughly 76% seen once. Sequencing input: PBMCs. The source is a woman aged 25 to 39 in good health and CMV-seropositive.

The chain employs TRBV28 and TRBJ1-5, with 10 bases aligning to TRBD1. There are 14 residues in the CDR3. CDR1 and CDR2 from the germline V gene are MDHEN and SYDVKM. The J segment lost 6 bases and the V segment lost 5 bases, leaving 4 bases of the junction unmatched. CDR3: CASSPDRGRQPQHF. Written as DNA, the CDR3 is TGTGCCAGCAGTCCTGACAGGGGGCGTCAGCCCCAGCATTTT.

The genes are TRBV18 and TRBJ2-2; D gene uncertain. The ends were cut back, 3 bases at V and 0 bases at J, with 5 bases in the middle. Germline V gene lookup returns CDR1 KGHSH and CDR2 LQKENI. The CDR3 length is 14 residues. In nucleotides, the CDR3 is TGTGCCAGCTCACCGAACACGAACACCGGGGAGCTGTTTTTT. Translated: CASSPNTNTGELFF. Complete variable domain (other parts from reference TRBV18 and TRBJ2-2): NAGVMQNPRHLVRRRGQEARLRCSPMKGHSHVYWYRQLPEEGLKFMVYLQKENIIDESGMPKERFSAEFPKEGPSILRIQQVVRGDSAAYFCASSPNTNTGELFFGEGSRLTVL.

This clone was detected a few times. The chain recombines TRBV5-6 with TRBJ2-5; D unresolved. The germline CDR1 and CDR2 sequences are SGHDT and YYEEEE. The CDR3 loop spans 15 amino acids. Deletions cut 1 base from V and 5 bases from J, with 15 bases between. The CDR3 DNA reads TGTGCCAGCAGCTTGAATTTAAGGAGAACTGAGACCCAGTACTTC. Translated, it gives CASSLNLRRTETQYF.